This TCR beta chain is from a study of blood T cell repertoires in COVID-19 (TCRdb year 2020). Context from the whole study: Samples covering the acute and convalescent phases of COVID-19 were provided by collaborators in the United States, Italy and Spain. The prospective study material was composed of cDNA or gDNA derived from T cells, B-cell-depleted T cells, or PBMCs. Deeply sampled blood TCRbeta repertoires from subjects exposed to, actively infected with, or recovered from COVID-19 were included in the dataset. The repertoires were released in a freely available public database intended as a resource for research on the immune response to SARS-CoV-2. Samples came from the ongoing ImmuneRACE study (first 160 participants) plus 1,254 subjects from 6 global collaborators. A de-identified subject ID, COVID-19 status, age in years and sex were almost always included in the sample metadata. Where HLA class I and class II types were available, the types were taken from metadata supplied by the sample provider, not from assay-based typing.

What the research found in general, with its limitations: Clinical and demographic metadata were provided uncurated, with the amount varying by source and participant.

About this clone itself: Its recognized antigen is unknown. No base quality values were provided; no much bigger clone lies one nucleotide off.

TCRbeta CDR3 regions were amplified from genomic DNA by means of the immunoSEQ Assay, a bias-controlled multiplex PCR. On the study's bioinformatics: The number of nucleated cells in each sample was estimated from the amplification of reference gene primers within the assay. Sequence reads were collapsed and filtered to measure the absolute abundance of every unique TCRbeta CDR3 rearrangement. Productive Simpson clonality was computed per sample as the square root of Simpson's diversity index over productive rearrangements. TCRdb re-hosts the immuneACCESS table, in-frame sequences only. Its copies lack some clones; in the studies checked, an unresolved V gene accounts for under half of them, and the cause for the rest is not known. V, J and clone size are those of that table, while D and trimming were read from the DNA. The sample table shows over 65,000 clones, and 70% to 90% are seen once. The ten top clones hold roughly 30% of the sample.

Whole blood was collected in K2EDTA tubes by collaborating institutions according to the institutions' own protocols. For TCRbeta analysis, collaborators shipped samples as frozen whole blood, isolated PBMCs, or DNA extracted from either of those sample types. As encoded in the germline V gene, CDR1 is SGHRS while CDR2 is YFSETQ. The CDR3 spans 16 residues, from the cysteine through the phenylalanine. Only the CDR3 region is kept as DNA, spanning 48 bases read in frame from base 1. V and J are trimmed by 4 bases and 6 bases, and the gene matches miss 14 bases of the junction. The TCR sequence derives from a man aged 45-65 years with active or convalescent COVID-19. The receptor chain draws on TRBV5-1 and TRBJ2-7; 9 bases in the middle match TRBD1. Sequences were obtained from peripheral blood. The DNA is TGCGCCAGCAGCCCGAATATCGGGACAGGGCTAGGCGAGCAGTACTTC. Its amino acids are CASSPNIGTGLGEQYF.